This is a list of T cell receptor beta chains from one sample in a study of siplizumab effects on memory and regulatory T cells. TCRdb keeps only in-frame clones here, not all; method: immunoSEQ multiplex PCR. The sample consists of some 97,000 clones, 75% to 95% of them appearing once. The sample taken for sequencing was CD4+ T cells sorted from blood. These receptors were taken from a human donor in good health. Both conserved end residues are part of each CDR3. The order of the fields is J gene, V gene, CDR3 protein.

>TRBJ2-7|TRBV18
CASRGVFRGGEQYF
>TRBJ1-5|TRBV27
CASSLSLQSNQPQHF
>TRBJ1-2|TRBV20-1
CSARTGGLYTF
>TRBJ2-3|TRBV7-2
CASSYLTDTQYF
>TRBJ1-6|TRBV6-6
CASSYSRQSLNSPLHF
>TRBJ2-7|TRBV5-6
CASSSIGGKVEQYF
>TRBJ2-1|TRBV28
CASSFRDRVANEQFF
>TRBJ1-1|TRBV18
CASSPYGQGRAEAFF
>TRBJ2-1|TRBV10-3
CAISDGGWQFF
>TRBJ1-2|TRBV6-1
CASSTPTGIYGYTF
>TRBJ1-4|TRBV5-1
CASSLAGQVSEKLFF
>TRBJ2-4|TRBV7-8
CASSPRGGLAKNIQYF
>TRBJ2-1|TRBV5-8
CASNRLANEQFF
>TRBJ1-6|TRBV19
CASRQGPSPLHF
>TRBJ2-3|TRBV9
CASSAHLTGTTDTQYF
>TRBJ1-2|TRBV6-5
CASRGGDYGYTF
>TRBJ2-7|TRBV6-5
CASSGGLAGAYEQYF
>TRBJ1-1|TRBV5-1
CASSLVGAGNTEAFF
>TRBJ1-1|TRBV4-2
CASSGRGGEAFF
>TRBJ1-5|TRBV30
CAWSEKGNQPQHF
>TRBJ1-3|TRBV6-5
CASSRPGTARNTIYF
>TRBJ2-5|TRBV12-5
CASGLERQSQETQYF
>TRBJ1-5|TRBV6-5
CASSRDGHQPQHF
>TRBJ2-3|TRBV28
CASKEAGTKDTQYF
>TRBJ2-7|TRBV18
CASSPGNSYEQYF
>TRBJ2-3|TRBV6-6
CASSSTGRTDTQYF
>TRBJ1-5|TRBV27
CASSEKSPEGRGSYSNQPQHF
>TRBJ1-3|TRBV7-8
CASSLRTVSGNTIYF
>TRBJ1-6|TRBV2
CASKSGDSPLHF
>TRBJ1-4|TRBV5-5
CASSLSPFNEKLFF
>TRBJ2-3|TRBV9
CASSVGKNRVMGASTDTQYF
>TRBJ1-2|TRBV4-1
CASSQVEPPVRAF
>TRBJ2-7|TRBV18
CASSPPASYEQYF
>TRBJ1-1|TRBV18
CASSETRTGLEAFF
>TRBJ1-3|TRBV6-5
CASNSRGEGNTIYF
>TRBJ1-3|TRBV4-1
CASSHDGGGRNTIYF
>TRBJ2-2|TRBV7-2
CASIPAGGVGELFF
>TRBJ1-1|TRBV7-2
CASRPPGANTEAFF
>TRBJ2-1|TRBV7-2
CASSLDRGGLNEQFF
>TRBJ2-3|TRBV5-1
CASTPNGQGSTDTQYF
>TRBJ1-6|TRBV7-2
CASSLVWAGINSPLHF
>TRBJ2-1|TRBV7-3
CASSLARNEQFF
>TRBJ1-2|TRBV19
CANGGTDGPTNYGYTF
>TRBJ2-2|TRBV15
CATSRALTSFGELFF
>TRBJ2-3|TRBV7-2
CASSSTTSGGQTSTDTQYF
>TRBJ2-7|TRBV15
CATSREGLTIEQYF
>TRBJ1-1|TRBV30
CAWSVQYSPPSAFF
>TRBJ2-2|TRBV5-1
CASSRTGGNGELFF
>TRBJ1-1|TRBV7-9
CASSLAQSDAEAFF
>TRBJ2-2|TRBV4-2
CASSQWAGGANTGELFF
>TRBJ2-1|TRBV19
CASKAGGPHNEQFF
>TRBJ1-4|TRBV27
CASTSARINEKLFF
>TRBJ2-5|TRBV12-5
CASGLIYSETQYF